Listed below are T cell receptor beta chains from one sample, sequenced in a study of blood T cell repertoires in COVID-19. Clones were sequenced by immunoSEQ multiplex PCR, and TCRdb holds only the in-frame ones, with some missing. The sample comprises roughly 300,000 clones, 83% of which are singletons, and roughly 9.4% rests with the top ten. Sequencing was carried out using peripheral blood. These receptors all come from a woman aged 45-65 years who had recovered from COVID-19. CDR3s include the opening cysteine and the closing phenylalanine or tryptophan. A D gene is named only where the DNA matches it firmly. Some rows mark clone size as missing; the rest say once, few, many or name a class of expanded clone.

CDR3 DNA	CDR3 protein	clone size	V gene	J gene	D gene
TGTGCCAGCATTAACCCCGGGGTCAGTGGCTACACCTTC	CASINPGVSGYTF	NA	TRBV6-5	TRBJ1-2	NA
TGTGCCAGTAGTACCCCCCCCCAGGGGGGTCAGCCCCAGCATTTT	CASSTPPQGGQPQHF	NA	TRBV19	TRBJ1-5	TRBD1
TGTGCCAGCAGTGGGCGGGGGGCGCCGGGCGAGCAGTACTTC	CASSGRGAPGEQYF	NA	TRBV2	TRBJ2-7	TRBD2
TGTGCCAGCAGTGAAGACCGACAGGGGAATTCACCCCTCCACTTT	CASSEDRQGNSPLHF	NA	TRBV2	TRBJ1-6	TRBD1
TGTGCCAGCAGTGAAGGAACAGCTTCTAACACTGAAGCTTTCTTT	CASSEGTASNTEAFF	once	TRBV6-1	TRBJ1-1	NA
TGTGCCACCAGTGATTCAGGGAGGAGCTCCTACGAGCAGTACTTC	CATSDSGRSSYEQYF	NA	TRBV24-1	TRBJ2-7	NA
TGTGCCAGTAGTTTGGGCCTACGCAATGAGCAGTTCTTC	CASSLGLRNEQFF	once	TRBV19	TRBJ2-1	NA
TGTGCCAGCAGACGAGGCGGGGACAGGGAATCCTACGAGCAGTACTTC	CASRRGGDRESYEQYF	NA	TRBV28	TRBJ2-7	TRBD1
TGCGCCAGCAGCTCGACAGGGGGCCTGAATTCACCCCTCCACTTT	CASSSTGGLNSPLHF	NA	TRBV5-1	TRBJ1-6	TRBD1
TGTGCCAGCAGTGAACCTTTTTCCTACGAGCAGTACTTC	CASSEPFSYEQYF	few	TRBV2	TRBJ2-7	NA
TGTGCCAGCAGGGGTATGGGTGGCAGGGAGGGTGGCTACACCTTC	CASRGMGGREGGYTF	NA	TRBV28	TRBJ1-2	NA
TGTGCCAGCAGCGAACCGGGACAGTACAATGAGCAGTTCTTC	CASSEPGQYNEQFF	NA	TRBV11-1	TRBJ2-1	TRBD1
TGCGCCAGCAGCCAAGAGACTAGCGGGGGCCTCGGAGAGCAGTTCTTC	CASSQETSGGLGEQFF	NA	TRBV4-1	TRBJ2-1	TRBD2
TGTGCCAGCAGTTACTCTACAGGGGCGCCCAATTCACCCCTCCACTTT	CASSYSTGAPNSPLHF	NA	TRBV6-5	TRBJ1-6	TRBD1
TGTGCCAGCAGTTTAGCGTATAGCGGCCTCATGTACAATGAGCAGTTCTTC	CASSLAYSGLMYNEQFF	NA	TRBV27	TRBJ2-1	NA
TGTGCCAGCAGTTTCGACAAAGAGACCCAGTACTTC	CASSFDKETQYF	NA	TRBV12-3/TRBV12-4	TRBJ2-5	NA
TGTGCCAGCTCAGCAAGTGGGGGGGGGCATAGCAATCAGCCCCAGCATTTT	CASSASGGGHSNQPQHF	NA	TRBV18	TRBJ1-5	NA
TGTGCCAGCAGCTCAGTAGCGGGAGGGCCCACCGGGGAGCTGTTTTTT	CASSSVAGGPTGELFF	NA	TRBV7-6	TRBJ2-2	TRBD2
TGTGCCAGCAGCCAAAGACAGGGGGCTAGGAACTATGGCTACACCTTC	CASSQRQGARNYGYTF	NA	TRBV28	TRBJ1-2	TRBD1
TGTGCCAGTACCCCCGGGACAGGGGGCAGTCAGCCCCAGCATTTT	CASTPGTGGSQPQHF	NA	TRBV18	TRBJ1-5	TRBD1
TGTGCCAGCAGTCCCCCAGGGCGCGGCACTGAAGCTTTCTTT	CASSPPGRGTEAFF	NA	TRBV27	TRBJ1-1	NA
TGTGCCAGCAGTTTATTCAGGGTGAGCACTGAAGCTTTCTTT	CASSLFRVSTEAFF	few	TRBV27	TRBJ1-1	NA
TGCGCCAGCAGCCAAGATTTCCCCGGAGCAGTTTTCTCCTACGAGCAGTACTTC	CASSQDFPGAVFSYEQYF	many	TRBV4-3	TRBJ2-7	NA
TGTGCCAGCAGTTATACAGGGGGCATGTGGTTCTTC	CASSYTGGMWFF	NA	TRBV6-5	TRBJ2-1	TRBD1
TGTGCCAGCAGTAAAAGCCGGGGGGCGCCTAACTATGGCTACACCTTC	CASSKSRGAPNYGYTF	once	TRBV6-6	TRBJ1-2	NA
TGTGCCAGCAGCTTGGCCTCTAGCGGGAGGGAGACCCAGTACTTC	CASSLASSGRETQYF	NA	TRBV5-4	TRBJ2-5	TRBD2
TGCAGCGCTCGAGGGCTTGGAAACACCATATATTTT	CSARGLGNTIYF	NA	TRBV29-1	TRBJ1-3	NA
TGTGCCAGCAGCTCAGGGGTTGAAGAGTTCTTC	CASSSGVEEFF	NA	TRBV7-9	TRBJ2-1	NA
TGCGCCAGCAGCGCAAGACAGGGGACGAACACTGAAGCTTTCTTT	CASSARQGTNTEAFF	NA	TRBV5-1	TRBJ1-1	TRBD1
TGTGCCAGCAGTGAGTGGGGAGATAATTCACCCCTCCACTTT	CASSEWGDNSPLHF	NA	TRBV25-1	TRBJ1-6	NA
TGTGCCAGCAGCTTAGCAGGGGGCGAGACCCAGTACTTC	CASSLAGGETQYF	NA	TRBV7-9	TRBJ2-5	TRBD1
TGTGCCAGCAGTCCCCCCACAATTTATATGGACACTGAAGCTTTCTTT	CASSPPTIYMDTEAFF	NA	TRBV6-2/TRBV6-3	TRBJ1-1	NA
TGTGCCAGCTCACCTAGACTAGCGGGAGTTGGGTACAATGAGCAGTTCTTC	CASSPRLAGVGYNEQFF	NA	TRBV18	TRBJ2-1	TRBD2
TGTGCCAGCAGCCCCATTCGGGACAGGGTGAGGTTCGTTGGAAACACCATATATTTT	CASSPIRDRVRFVGNTIYF	few	TRBV5-6	TRBJ1-3	TRBD1
TGTGCCTGGAGTGTCTGGACAGGGGAAAAACTGTTTTTT	CAWSVWTGEKLFF	few	TRBV30	TRBJ1-4	TRBD1
TGCGCCAGCAGCCAGGCCGGGACAGGAAATGAAAAACTGTTTTTT	CASSQAGTGNEKLFF	NA	TRBV4-3	TRBJ1-4	TRBD1
TGCGCCAGCGCTGGGACAGGCCATGAAAACATTCAGTACTTC	CASAGTGHENIQYF	NA	TRBV5-1	TRBJ2-4	TRBD1
TGTGCCAGCAGTACGGGGGGTAGGCCGGGGGCTTTCTTT	CASSTGGRPGAFF	NA	TRBV6-5	TRBJ1-1	NA
TGTGCCAGCAGCAGGGGCTACGAGCAGTACTTC	CASSRGYEQYF	NA	TRBV5-4	TRBJ2-7	NA
TGTGCCAGTAGTATAATCGGGACAGGGCGGACTGAAGCTTTCTTT	CASSIIGTGRTEAFF	NA	TRBV19	TRBJ1-1	TRBD1
TGTGCCAGCAGAAGTAGGGCTAGCGGGGTTGAGACCCAGTACTTC	CASRSRASGVETQYF	few	TRBV11-2	TRBJ2-5	TRBD2